Below, 6 T cell receptor beta chains from the same sample are listed, as sequenced in a study of blood T cell repertoires in COVID-19. TCRdb's table, derived via immunoSEQ multiplex PCR, lists solely in-frame clones and lacks some. Of approximately 470,000 clones listed, about 85% were seen once; the top ten hold under 0.85%. Material for sequencing was PBMCs or T cells enriched from blood (not recorded which). The source is a woman in her late teens or twenties who had recovered from COVID-19.

The rearrangement links TRBV18 to TRBJ2-7; 7 bases match TRBD1. The CDR3 sequence is 13 residues long. With V trimmed by 6 bases and J by 5 bases, 7 bases remained unmatched. Germline lookup yields CDR1 KGHSH and CDR2 LQKENI. CDR3 nucleotides: TGTGCCAGCTCGTCGGGACAGAGCGACGAGCAGTACTTC. Its translation: CASSSGQSDEQYF.

The V call is TRBV4-1, the J call TRBJ1-2; TRBD1 matches 7 bases. V lost 6 bases, J lost 3 bases, and 13 bases stayed unmatched. Germline assignment: CDR1 MGHRA and CDR2 YSYEKL. The CDR3 extends over 16 amino acids. CDR3 region: CASRTYQGEGYYGYTF. The CDR3 DNA reads as TGCGCCAGCAGGACCTATCAGGGGGAAGGGTACTATGGCTACACCTTC.

This rearrangement joins TRBV3-1 (or the pseudogene TRBV3-2) to TRBJ2-7; D may be TRBD1 (6 bases). The CDR3 is made up of 14 amino acids. In germline, CDR1 is LGHDT, CDR2 YNNKEL (reference sequence). Deletions cut 0 bases from V and 7 bases from J, with 13 bases between. The CDR3 bases are TGTGCCAGCAGCCAAGATCAGGTCAGGGGAGAGCAGTACTTC. This codes for CASSQDQVRGEQYF.

The chain uses TRBV12-3 or TRBV12-4 and TRBJ2-1; tentative D call: TRBD1 (6 bases). V shed 3 bases and J shed 13 bases, with 13 bases lying between them. The CDR3 has 12 residues. DNA of the CDR3: TGTGCCAGCAGTTTGTCCAGGGGCCTTCAGTTCTTC. Protein sequence: CASSLSRGLQFF.

The rearrangement links TRBV2 to TRBJ2-5; tentatively, D is TRBD2 (6 bases). Germline V gene sequence: CDR1 SNHLY, CDR2 FYNNEI. This CDR3 region has 14 residues. The V and J ends lost 7 bases and 2 bases respectively, with 14 bases between them. The CDR3 sequence: CASTLAATQETQYF. DNA of the CDR3: TGTGCCAGCACTTTAGCGGCGACACAAGAGACCCAGTACTTC.

V gene TRBV11-1 combines with J gene TRBJ1-3, with D unresolved. The germline CDR1 and CDR2 sequences are SGHAT and FQDESV (reference sequence). The CDR3 totals 14 residues. Trimming removed 5 bases from V and 0 bases from J, with 8 bases in between. CDR3 protein: CASSIGYSGNTIYF. CDR3 nucleotide sequence: TGTGCCAGCAGCATCGGGTACTCTGGAAACACCATATATTTT. The full variable domain, its missing parts supplied by reference TRBV11-1 and TRBJ1-3, is EAEVAQSPRYKITEKSQAVAFWCDPISGHATLYWYRQILGQGPELLVQFQDESVVDDSQLPKDRFSAERLKGVDSTLKIQPAELGDSAMYLCASSIGYSGNTIYFGEGSWLTVV.